This T cell receptor (beta chain) comes out of a study of lymphopenia after photon versus proton radiotherapy. The germline CDR1 and CDR2 sequences are SGHDT and YYEEEE. Deletions cut 0 bases from V and 5 bases from J, with 3 bases between. This CDR3 has 12 amino acids. Comment on this clone: Its antigen is currently unknown.

The study's findings and limits: Larger post-nadir TCR diversity loss correlated inversely with survival in deceased patients. After the lymphocyte nadir, photon-treated repertoires showed oligoclonal expansion, especially of CD8+ Temra cells. Proton therapy kept repertoires fairly stable, unlike photons, which gained effector/memory cells. Authors raise, but do not show, better survival with proton therapy.

Repertoires were generated with immunoSEQ multiplex PCR, while TCRdb's copy carries only in-frame clones and drops some. The table lists tens of thousands of clones, approximately 87% of them singletons. The V gene is TRBV5-6, the J gene TRBJ2-1; D gene ambiguous. The sample here was peripheral blood, taken from a patient treated with proton-based radiotherapy. This receptor was identified in an elderly man with esophageal cancer. CDR3 DNA sequence: TGTGCCAGCAGCTTGGAACACAATGAGCAGTTCTTC. Translation: CASSLEHNEQFF.